This T cell receptor beta chain stems from a study of cytomegalovirus exposure and HLA in healthy donors. Participants comprised healthy donors of bone marrow. The CDR3 consists of 13 residues. Germline lookup yields CDR1 WNHNN and CDR2 SYGVQD (reference sequence). V lost 5 bases and J 4 bases, leaving 10 bases between the germline ends. This PCR relied on a set of 60 Vbeta primers and 13 Jbeta primers. The repertoire was sequenced with immunoSEQ multiplex PCR; TCRdb's copy has only in-frame clones and lacks some. The data show tens of thousands of clones, approximately 70% seen once. Material: PBMCs. This TCR derives from a middle-aged man in good health and CMV-seropositive. The V gene is TRBV10-1, the J gene TRBJ2-3, with D maybe TRBD2 (7 bases). The CDR3 reads CASSPGGADTQYF. The CDR3 DNA follows: TGCGCCAGCAGTCCGGGGGGCGCAGATACGCAGTATTTT.